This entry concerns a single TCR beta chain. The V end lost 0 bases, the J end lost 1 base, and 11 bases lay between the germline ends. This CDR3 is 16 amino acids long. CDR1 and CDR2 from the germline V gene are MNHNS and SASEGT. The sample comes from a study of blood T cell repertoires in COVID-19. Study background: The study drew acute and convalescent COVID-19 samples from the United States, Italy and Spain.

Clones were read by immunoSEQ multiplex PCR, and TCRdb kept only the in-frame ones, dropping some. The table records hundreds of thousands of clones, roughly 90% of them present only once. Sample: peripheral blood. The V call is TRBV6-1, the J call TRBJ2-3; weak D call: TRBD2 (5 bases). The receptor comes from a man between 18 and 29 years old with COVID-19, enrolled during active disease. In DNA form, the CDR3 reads TGTGCCAGCAGTGAAGCGCAACTAGAAGGCACAGATACGCAGTATTTT. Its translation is CASSEAQLEGTDTQYF.